A selection of T cell receptor beta chains follows, all from one sample in a study of T cells in localized non-small cell lung cancer. TCRdb's copy holds only in-frame clones and misses some; the assay was immunoSEQ multiplex PCR. The repertoire holds over 2,500 clones, with around 27% as singletons. Sequencing was performed on normal lung tissue next to the tumor, taken before any cancer treatment. The receptor source for this set is a female donor at least 60 years old with stage I squamous cell lung carcinoma. CDR3s include the opening cysteine and the closing phenylalanine or tryptophan. The D gene is left open where the match is weak. Size tells how often a clone was seen (once, few, many) or the class of an expanded clone, and some rows leave it out.

j_gene: TRBJ1-1
v_gene: TRBV10-1
d_gene: .
abundance: .
CDR3aa: CASSDKSPAFF
CDR3nt: TGCGCCAGCAGTGACAAAAGCCCGGCTTTCTTT

j_gene: TRBJ2-5
v_gene: TRBV5-1
d_gene: TRBD2
abundance: once
CDR3aa: CASSLALLREGRPETQYF
CDR3nt: TGCGCCAGCAGCTTGGCCTTGTTACGGGAGGGTCGGCCAGAGACCCAGTACTTC

j_gene: TRBJ2-7
v_gene: TRBV28
d_gene: .
abundance: once
CDR3aa: CASSLTELYEQYF
CDR3nt: TGTGCCAGCAGCCTGACTGAACTCTACGAGCAGTACTTC

j_gene: TRBJ1-1
v_gene: TRBV11-3
d_gene: .
abundance: few
CDR3aa: CASSRLVQAGNAAFF
CDR3nt: TGTGCCAGCAGCCGCTTAGTCCAGGCGGGGAACGCAGCTTTCTTT

j_gene: TRBJ2-5
v_gene: TRBV11-3
d_gene: TRBD2
abundance: .
CDR3aa: CASSSSGTSGIKTQYF
CDR3nt: TGTGCCAGCAGCTCTTCCGGGACTAGCGGGATTAAGACCCAGTACTTC

j_gene: TRBJ1-5
v_gene: TRBV28
d_gene: .
abundance: .
CDR3aa: CASSPPSENQPQHF
CDR3nt: TGTGCCAGCAGTCCACCCTCAGAGAATCAGCCCCAGCATTTT

j_gene: TRBJ1-2
v_gene: TRBV19
d_gene: TRBD1
abundance: .
CDR3aa: CASSSRTGGYGYTF
CDR3nt: TGTGCCAGTAGTTCCCGGACAGGGGGGTATGGCTACACCTTC

j_gene: TRBJ2-5
v_gene: TRBV28
d_gene: TRBD1
abundance: .
CDR3aa: CASSTRQGQETQYF
CDR3nt: TGTGCCAGCAGTACACGACAGGGCCAAGAGACCCAGTACTTC

j_gene: TRBJ2-1
v_gene: TRBV6-8
d_gene: TRBD2
abundance: medium-sized
CDR3aa: CASRGLVGGEQFF
CDR3nt: TGTGCCAGCAGGGGACTAGTGGGTGGTGAGCAGTTCTTC

j_gene: TRBJ1-2
v_gene: TRBV9
d_gene: .
abundance: .
CDR3aa: CASSLPFGGYTF
CDR3nt: TGTGCCAGCAGCCTACCCTTCGGGGGCTACACCTTC

j_gene: TRBJ2-2
v_gene: TRBV30
d_gene: .
abundance: few
CDR3aa: CAWSLHTNTGELFF
CDR3nt: TGTGCCTGGAGTCTACACACCAACACCGGGGAGCTGTTTTTT

j_gene: TRBJ2-7
v_gene: TRBV28
d_gene: TRBD2
abundance: once
CDR3aa: CATLAGGAGEQYF
CDR3nt: TGTGCCACCCTGGCGGGGGGCGCGGGGGAGCAGTACTTC

j_gene: TRBJ2-1
v_gene: TRBV28
d_gene: .
abundance: few
CDR3aa: CASSHRGGNEQFF
CDR3nt: TGTGCCAGCAGTCACAGGGGGGGCAATGAGCAGTTCTTC

j_gene: TRBJ2-1
v_gene: TRBV12-1
d_gene: .
abundance: .
CDR3aa: CASSFQIPDSGKQFF
CDR3nt: TGTGCCAGCAGCTTCCAGATCCCCGATAGCGGGAAGCAGTTCTTC

j_gene: TRBJ1-4
v_gene: TRBV19
d_gene: .
abundance: few
CDR3aa: CASSTLRDGPTNEKLFF
CDR3nt: TGTGCCAGTAGTACCCTCCGGGACGGACCAACTAATGAAAAACTGTTTTTT

j_gene: TRBJ2-1
v_gene: TRBV6-8
d_gene: TRBD2
abundance: medium-sized
CDR3aa: CASSPGAGAYNEQFF
CDR3nt: TGTGCCAGCAGCCCAGGAGCGGGGGCTTACAATGAGCAGTTCTTC

j_gene: TRBJ1-2
v_gene: TRBV4-1
d_gene: .
abundance: few
CDR3aa: CASSQEGGSGYTF
CDR3nt: TGCGCCAGCAGCCAAGAGGGGGGTTCTGGCTACACCTTC

j_gene: TRBJ2-3
v_gene: TRBV6-8
d_gene: TRBD2
abundance: medium-sized
CDR3aa: CASSFGGGTDTQYF
CDR3nt: TGTGCCAGCAGTTTTGGGGGGGGCACAGATACGCAGTATTTT

j_gene: TRBJ2-1
v_gene: TRBV11-3
d_gene: TRBD2
abundance: few
CDR3aa: CASSPGLAAYNEQFF
CDR3nt: TGTGCCAGCAGTCCGGGACTAGCGGCCTACAATGAGCAGTTCTTC

j_gene: TRBJ2-7
v_gene: TRBV19
d_gene: TRBD2
abundance: large
CDR3aa: CASSPTGGVLDEQYF
CDR3nt: TGTGCCAGTAGCCCAACCGGGGGGGTCTTGGACGAGCAGTACTTC

j_gene: TRBJ2-5
v_gene: TRBV19
d_gene: TRBD1
abundance: .
CDR3aa: CASSIWVGTGLETQYF
CDR3nt: TGTGCCAGTAGTATTTGGGTCGGGACAGGGCTAGAGACCCAGTACTTC

j_gene: TRBJ1-5
v_gene: TRBV18
d_gene: .
abundance: .
CDR3aa: CASSPYRNQPQHF
CDR3nt: TGTGCCAGCTCACCCTACCGGAATCAGCCCCAGCATTTT

j_gene: TRBJ2-1
v_gene: TRBV11-3
d_gene: TRBD2
abundance: medium-sized
CDR3aa: CASSPPSGRAGYNEQFF
CDR3nt: TGTGCCAGCAGTCCTCCTAGCGGGAGGGCCGGGTACAATGAGCAGTTCTTC

j_gene: TRBJ2-1
v_gene: TRBV10-2
d_gene: TRBD2
abundance: .
CDR3aa: CASSESNSGPSSYNEQFF
CDR3nt: TGCGCCAGCAGTGAGTCGAATAGCGGGCCAAGCTCCTACAATGAGCAGTTCTTC

j_gene: TRBJ1-5
v_gene: TRBV6-7
d_gene: TRBD1
abundance: few
CDR3aa: CASSEGRQGYGQPQHF
CDR3nt: TGTGCCAGCAGTGAAGGGAGACAGGGGTATGGTCAGCCCCAGCATTTT

j_gene: TRBJ2-7
v_gene: TRBV11-3
d_gene: .
abundance: medium-sized
CDR3aa: CASSGTTVSYEQYF
CDR3nt: TGTGCCAGCAGCGGAACGACAGTTTCCTACGAGCAGTACTTC

j_gene: TRBJ2-2
v_gene: TRBV9
d_gene: .
abundance: .
CDR3aa: CASSVVESGELFF
CDR3nt: TGTGCCAGCAGCGTAGTCGAGTCGGGGGAGCTGTTTTTT

j_gene: TRBJ2-7
v_gene: TRBV18
d_gene: TRBD1
abundance: .
CDR3aa: CASSTYDRAHEQYF
CDR3nt: TGTGCCAGCTCAACTTATGACAGGGCCCACGAGCAGTACTTC

j_gene: TRBJ2-7
v_gene: TRBV11-3
d_gene: TRBD2
abundance: few
CDR3aa: CASSSGTSGSYEQYF
CDR3nt: TGTGCCAGCAGCTCCGGGACTAGCGGATCCTACGAGCAGTACTTC

j_gene: TRBJ1-5
v_gene: TRBV6-9
d_gene: .
abundance: .
CDR3aa: CASSSEGPQHF
CDR3nt: TGTGCCAGCAGCTCCGAAGGGCCCCAGCATTTT

j_gene: TRBJ2-7
v_gene: TRBV12-5
d_gene: .
abundance: .
CDR3aa: CASTLDNIYEQYF
CDR3nt: TGTGCCAGCACCTTAGATAATATCTACGAGCAGTACTTC

j_gene: TRBJ2-1
v_gene: TRBV29-1
d_gene: .
abundance: .
CDR3aa: CSVRTTYNEQFF
CDR3nt: TGCAGCGTGAGGACTACCTACAATGAGCAGTTCTTC

j_gene: TRBJ1-1
v_gene: TRBV11-3
d_gene: .
abundance: few
CDR3aa: CASSPLGEVSGEAFF
CDR3nt: TGTGCCAGCAGCCCCTTAGGGGAGGTCAGCGGTGAAGCTTTCTTT

j_gene: TRBJ2-1
v_gene: TRBV30
d_gene: TRBD2
abundance: few
CDR3aa: CAWVAGGPWNEQFF
CDR3nt: TGTGCCTGGGTAGCGGGAGGGCCCTGGAATGAGCAGTTCTTC

j_gene: TRBJ1-5
v_gene: TRBV7-5
d_gene: .
abundance: few
CDR3aa: CASSPSGQPNQPQHF
CDR3nt: TGTGCCAGCAGCCCCTCGGGACAGCCCAATCAGCCCCAGCATTTT

j_gene: TRBJ2-2
v_gene: TRBV28
d_gene: TRBD2
abundance: .
CDR3aa: CASSGTSGQPSGELFF
CDR3nt: TGTGCCAGCAGTGGGACTAGCGGCCAACCCTCCGGGGAGCTGTTTTTT

j_gene: TRBJ2-1
v_gene: TRBV11-3
d_gene: .
abundance: few
CDR3aa: CASSLRGPPGNEQFF
CDR3nt: TGTGCCAGCAGCTTACGGGGGCCCCCAGGAAATGAGCAGTTCTTC

j_gene: TRBJ1-1
v_gene: TRBV30
d_gene: .
abundance: .
CDR3aa: CAWSHAGLNTEAFF
CDR3nt: TGTGCCTGGAGCCACGCCGGGCTTAACACTGAAGCTTTCTTT

j_gene: TRBJ2-1
v_gene: TRBV11-3
d_gene: TRBD2
abundance: few
CDR3aa: CASSPASSGRVNEQFF
CDR3nt: TGTGCCAGCAGCCCCGCGTCCAGCGGGAGGGTCAATGAGCAGTTCTTC

j_gene: TRBJ1-5
v_gene: TRBV9
d_gene: TRBD1
abundance: few
CDR3aa: CASSWGQGAWQPQHF
CDR3nt: TGTGCCAGCAGTTGGGGTCAGGGGGCCTGGCAGCCCCAGCATTTT

j_gene: TRBJ2-5
v_gene: TRBV30
d_gene: TRBD2
abundance: .
CDR3aa: CAWKTSGRASQETQYF
CDR3nt: TGTGCCTGGAAAACTAGCGGGAGGGCCTCTCAAGAGACCCAGTACTTC

j_gene: TRBJ2-6
v_gene: TRBV6-8
d_gene: TRBD1
abundance: .
CDR3aa: CASMGQGRSGANVLTF
CDR3nt: TGTGCCAGCATGGGACAGGGACGCTCTGGGGCCAACGTCCTGACTTTC

j_gene: TRBJ2-1
v_gene: TRBV11-3
d_gene: TRBD2
abundance: few
CDR3aa: CASSLGSGLAGEQFF
CDR3nt: TGTGCCAGCAGCTTAGGTAGCGGGTTAGCTGGGGAGCAGTTCTTC

j_gene: TRBJ1-5
v_gene: TRBV15
d_gene: .
abundance: .
CDR3aa: CATNTFEGRMEPQHF
CDR3nt: TGTGCCACCAATACGTTCGAGGGTCGGATGGAGCCCCAGCATTTT

j_gene: TRBJ2-1
v_gene: TRBV9
d_gene: .
abundance: medium-sized
CDR3aa: CASSVGAQPYNEQFF
CDR3nt: TGTGCCAGCAGCGTAGGGGCTCAACCCTACAATGAGCAGTTCTTC

j_gene: TRBJ1-1
v_gene: TRBV7-6
d_gene: .
abundance: .
CDR3aa: CASSLLKGSGTEAFF
CDR3nt: TGTGCCAGCAGCCTATTGAAGGGTAGTGGCACTGAAGCTTTCTTT

j_gene: TRBJ1-5
v_gene: TRBV15
d_gene: .
abundance: .
CDR3aa: CATSRDPIPPGQPQHF
CDR3nt: TGTGCCACCAGCAGAGATCCTATCCCTCCAGGACAGCCCCAGCATTTT

j_gene: TRBJ2-1
v_gene: TRBV25-1
d_gene: TRBD2
abundance: .
CDR3aa: CASSSGTSGYNEQFF
CDR3nt: TGTGCCAGCAGTTCCGGGACTAGCGGATACAATGAGCAGTTCTTC

j_gene: TRBJ2-7
v_gene: TRBV28
d_gene: TRBD1
abundance: few
CDR3aa: CASSLGGQGVYEQYF
CDR3nt: TGTGCCAGCAGTTTAGGGGGACAGGGAGTCTACGAGCAGTACTTC

j_gene: TRBJ2-3
v_gene: TRBV30
d_gene: .
abundance: .
CDR3aa: CAHTQGLTDTQYF
CDR3nt: TGTGCACACACGCAGGGTTTAACAGATACGCAGTATTTT

j_gene: TRBJ2-2
v_gene: TRBV18
d_gene: TRBD1
abundance: .
CDR3aa: CASSPVGQGGTGELFF
CDR3nt: TGTGCCAGCTCACCAGTCGGACAGGGTGGTACCGGGGAGCTGTTTTTT

j_gene: TRBJ1-1
v_gene: TRBV5-1
d_gene: TRBD1
abundance: .
CDR3aa: CASSLAPGGVRTEAFF
CDR3nt: TGCGCCAGCAGCTTGGCTCCAGGGGGAGTTCGCACTGAAGCTTTCTTT

j_gene: TRBJ2-3
v_gene: TRBV11-3
d_gene: .
abundance: medium-sized
CDR3aa: CASSLAGRSVTDTQYF
CDR3nt: TGTGCCAGCAGCTTGGCAGGACGATCTGTCACAGATACGCAGTATTTT

j_gene: TRBJ1-5
v_gene: TRBV28
d_gene: .
abundance: .
CDR3aa: CASSGGGTNQPQHF
CDR3nt: TGTGCCAGCAGTGGAGGGGGTACTAATCAGCCCCAGCATTTT

j_gene: TRBJ2-2
v_gene: TRBV12-5
d_gene: TRBD2
abundance: .
CDR3aa: CASGLGSGSGSVELFF
CDR3nt: TGTGCTAGTGGTTTGGGTTCGGGGAGCGGGAGTGTGGAGCTGTTTTTT

j_gene: TRBJ1-1
v_gene: TRBV6-8
d_gene: .
abundance: few
CDR3aa: CASSYGRIGTEAFF
CDR3nt: TGTGCCAGCAGTTACGGGAGGATCGGCACTGAAGCTTTCTTT

j_gene: TRBJ2-7
v_gene: TRBV19
d_gene: .
abundance: .
CDR3aa: CASSPGTSAYEQYF
CDR3nt: TGTGCCAGTAGCCCCGGGACGTCGGCCTACGAGCAGTACTTC

j_gene: TRBJ2-1
v_gene: TRBV18
d_gene: TRBD2
abundance: .
CDR3aa: CASSPTSGDYNEQFF
CDR3nt: TGTGCCAGCTCACCAACTAGCGGCGACTACAATGAGCAGTTCTTC

j_gene: TRBJ2-4
v_gene: TRBV28
d_gene: .
abundance: few
CDR3aa: CATKREPINIQYF
CDR3nt: TGTGCCACCAAAAGGGAGCCGATAAACATTCAGTACTTC